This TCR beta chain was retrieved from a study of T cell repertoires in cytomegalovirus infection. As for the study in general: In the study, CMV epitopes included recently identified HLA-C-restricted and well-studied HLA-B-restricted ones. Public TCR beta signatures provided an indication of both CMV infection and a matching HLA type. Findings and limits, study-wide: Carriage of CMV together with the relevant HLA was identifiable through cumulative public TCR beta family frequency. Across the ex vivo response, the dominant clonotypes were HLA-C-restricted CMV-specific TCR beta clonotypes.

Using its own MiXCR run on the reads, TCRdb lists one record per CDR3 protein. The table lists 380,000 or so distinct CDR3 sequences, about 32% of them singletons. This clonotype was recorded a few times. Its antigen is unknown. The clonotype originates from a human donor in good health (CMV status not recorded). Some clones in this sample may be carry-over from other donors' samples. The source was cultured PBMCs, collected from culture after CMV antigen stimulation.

The CDR3 is CASSPWRGSNTEAFF. The CDR3 nucleotides read TGTGCCAGCAGTCCATGGAGGGGCTCGAACACTGAAGCTTTCTTT. This sequence joins TRBV6-5 and TRBJ1-1, with D maybe TRBD1 (5 bases). This CDR3 is built from 15 residues. The V gene lost 5 bases and the J gene lost 1 base, with 14 bases spanning the gap. Germline V gene sequence: CDR1 MNHEY, CDR2 SVGAGI.